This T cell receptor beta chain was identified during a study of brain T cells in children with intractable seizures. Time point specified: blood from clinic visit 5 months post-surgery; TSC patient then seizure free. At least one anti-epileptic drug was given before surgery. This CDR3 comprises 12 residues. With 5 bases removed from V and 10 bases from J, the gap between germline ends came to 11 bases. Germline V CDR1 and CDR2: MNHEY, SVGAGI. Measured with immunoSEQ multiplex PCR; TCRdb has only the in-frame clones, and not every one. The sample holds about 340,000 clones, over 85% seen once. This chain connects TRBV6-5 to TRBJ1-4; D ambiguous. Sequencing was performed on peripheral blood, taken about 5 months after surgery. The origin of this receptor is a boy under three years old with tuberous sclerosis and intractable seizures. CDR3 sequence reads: CASSLGKGKLFF. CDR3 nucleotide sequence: TGTGCCAGCAGTCTAGGGAAGGGAAAACTGTTTTTT.